This TCR beta chain is from a study of CD8 T cells in ankylosing spondylitis. Points from the study as a whole: Ankylosing spondylitis blood seemed to carry a telltale TCR beta motif made of fewer than 10 highly homologous variants.

TCRdb recomputed calls from the 5' RACE reads with MiXCR, one row per CDR3 protein. This sample has fewer than 550,000 distinct CDR3 sequences; approximately 5.3% occur once, and the top ten carry roughly 3.3%. This clonotype was found many times. Its antigen is not identified. Germline loops: CDR1 SQVTM, CDR2 ANQGSEA. V was clipped by 4 bases and J by 5 bases, with 14 bases between them. The length of the CDR3 is 13 residues. This TCR was recovered from a male donor with ankylosing spondylitis. The specimen sequenced was blood, either unsorted or a sorted T cell fraction (not recorded which). The chain joins TRBV29-1 to TRBJ1-1, with D perhaps TRBD1 (6 bases). CDR3: CSVVRGVTTEAFF. In DNA form, the CDR3 reads TGCAGCGTTGTCAGGGGAGTGACGACTGAAGCTTTCTTT. Drawing the rest from reference TRBV29-1 and TRBJ1-1, the complete variable domain is SAVISQKPSRDICQRGTSLTIQCQVDSQVTMMFWYRQQPGQSLTLIATANQGSEATYESGFVIDKFPISRPNLTFSTLTVSNMSPEDSSIYLCSVVRGVTTEAFFGQGTRLTVV.